The 2 T cell receptor beta chains below all came from one sample that was sequenced in a study of T-cell reconstitution after alpha-beta-depleted transplantation in children. Preparing the TCRbeta library involved the use of unique molecular identifiers. Using its own MiXCR run on the PCR reads, TCRdb lists one record per CDR3 protein. The sample holds 100,000 to 150,000 distinct CDR3 sequences, 23% seen once. Here the sequenced sample was PBMCs, mostly from graft donor cells, taken 180 days after TCRalphabeta/CD19-depleted stem cell transplant. The receptors derive from a male patient aged 2-10 years who had a stem cell transplant for chronic granulomatous disease, so the T cells may come from the graft donor.

Many counts were recorded for this clonotype. The CDR3 nucleotides are TGTGCCAGCAAACGGGACAGGGGAACCGGGGAGCTGTTTTTT. Encoded protein: CASKRDRGTGELFF. V is TRBV2 and J is TRBJ2-2; 10 nucleotides match TRBD1. This CDR3 comprises 14 residues. Looked up from germline, CDR1 is SNHLY and CDR2 is FYNNEI. V lost 7 bases and J lost 5; bases outside the gene matches: 4.

The sample holds a few counts of this clonotype. This rearrangement joins TRBV12-3 or TRBV12-4 to TRBJ2-1, with TRBD2 matching over 10 bases. The CDR3 totals 17 residues. J was trimmed by 8 bases and V by 0 bases; bases with no gene match: 10. CDR3 in amino acids: CASSLARTSGLMDEQFF. Written as DNA, the CDR3 is TGTGCCAGCAGTTTAGCCCGGACTAGCGGATTAATGGATGAGCAGTTCTTC.